The clone carrying this TCR beta chain was found a few times. What it binds is unknown. TCRdb reanalysed the RT-PCR reads using MiXCR and keeps one entry per CDR3 protein. The profile shows about 540,000 distinct CDR3 sequences, under 30% of them singletons. These data are taken from a study of response to subunit inactivated influenza vaccine. General study points: Authors suggested each seasonal influenza vaccination recruits few new T cells.

Between the trimmed V and J ends, which lost 6 bases and 6 bases, there was a span of 10 bases. CDR1 and CDR2 from the germline V gene are DFQATT and SNEGSKA (reference sequence). This CDR3 has 11 residues. This same sample was also part of a study on T cells expressing NK-cell markers. That report notes: A 5'RACE template switching approach incorporating UMIs was used to make TCR beta cDNA. Sorted CD3+CD56+NKG2C+, CD3+CD56+NKG2C- and CD3+CD56-NKG2C+ T-cell subsets were beta-chain profiled. Several of the donors also had these clonotypes leading their CD3+CD56-NKG2C+ fraction.

Source: CD4+ T cells sorted from PBMCs, taken roughly 13 days after vaccination. The source is a man aged 45-65 years who received an inactivated influenza vaccine. This chain joins TRBV20-1 and TRBJ2-3; a possible D gene is TRBD2 (5 bases). DNA of the CDR3: TGCAGTGCGGTGGGCGGGGATACGCAGTATTTT. Translated, it gives CSAVGGDTQYF.